The sequence of this TCR beta chain was determined in a study of OX40 agonist ivuxolimab in advanced cancers. For context, the study as a whole: Ivuxolimab, which targeted the costimulatory receptor OX40 (CD134), was an agonistic, fully human IgG2 monoclonal antibody. Intravenous ivuxolimab was administered to patients every 2 weeks at six dose levels: 0.01, 0.1, 0.3, 1.5, 3 and 10 mg/kg. Among the 50 to 55 dose-escalation patients, some 19 had hepatocellular carcinoma, around 15 melanoma, 9 renal cell carcinoma and 9 head and neck cancer. In the dose-escalation cohort, 75% to 90% of patients were male, and the mean age was around 65 years with a range of about 20 to 90. Patients were allowed to have had prior anti-PD-1, anti-PD-L1 or anti-CTLA-4 therapy, and roughly two fifths of the dose-escalation patients had been treated with checkpoint inhibitors. Partial responses occurred in three dose-escalation patients, of whom one had hepatocellular carcinoma and two had cutaneous melanoma. The point of sequencing TCRbeta in the periphery was to test whether ivuxolimab changed TCR sequence diversity and drove clonal T-cell expansion. The paper covers the monotherapy dose-escalation part of the phase I ivuxolimab trial, which included N ≈ 50 patients.

A word on this clone: Its binding antigen is unknown. Base qualities are missing; no much larger clone stands one base away.

Relative to germline, V is 2 bases shorter and J is 1 base shorter, with 6 bases between their ends. The CDR3 measures 15 amino acids from cysteine to phenylalanine. Only the CDR3 DNA stays, 45 bases, in frame from base 1. For CDR1 and CDR2, the germline V gene lists LGHNA and YSLEER. What the study reported, not specific to this receptor: In the 0.1-3.0 mg/kg groups, partial responders had among the lowest normalized peripheral clonal expansion, particularly in CD8+ T cells. At doses of 0.1 to 3.0 mg/kg, clonal expansion of both CD4+ and CD8+ T cells in blood was seen between baseline and week 6. Antigen specificity was not determined for the clonally expanded peripheral T cells. After ivuxolimab, expanded clones were on average more numerous among CD8+ T cells than among CD4+ T cells. Low levels of normalized T-cell clonal expansion were also seen in some patients who did not respond.

Genomic DNA was extracted from sorted cells for sequencing of the TCRbeta CDR3 region. TCRbeta CDR3 regions were sequenced using the immunoSEQ Assay. Entries here come from immuneACCESS through TCRdb and include only in-frame sequences with V and J called. Some clones fail to appear in such tables; in the studies checked, an unresolved V gene covers under half of the shortfall, and the cause of the remainder is unknown. This sample is represented by 24,000 or so clones; roughly 93% of them were singletons. Approximately 49% of the sample comes from the top ten. Patients with autoimmune disease history or receiving systemic immunosuppression were excluded from the trial. Peripheral blood for TCR sequencing was collected from all dose cohorts at baseline, on cycle 4 day 1, and on cycle 7 day 1. The samples were taken from a phase I, first-in-human, multicenter, open-label dose-escalation trial of ivuxolimab. Adults with locally advanced or metastatic melanoma, renal cell, hepatocellular, or head and neck squamous cell carcinoma were enrolled in the trial. Before TCR sequencing, CD4+ and CD8+ T cells were separately sorted from peripheral blood.

The chain was built from TRBV4-3 and TRBJ1-6; the D region possibly corresponds to TRBD1 (5 bases align). The specimen comprised CD4+ or CD8+ T cells sorted from blood, sampled in a trial of the OX40 agonist ivuxolimab. The source is an adult with an advanced solid tumor such as melanoma, head and neck, liver or kidney cancer. For the CDR3, the sequence is CASSQRQSYNSPLHF. Here is the DNA: TGCGCCAGCAGCCAACGACAGTCCTATAATTCACCCCTCCACTTT.